These T cell receptor beta chains were read from a single sample in a study of blood T cells in healthy people across ages. TCRdb passed the 5' RACE reads through MiXCR, listing each CDR3 protein once. The sample shows hundreds of thousands of distinct CDR3 sequences, approximately 60% of them seen only once. Specimen: blood. The receptors here all came from a man in his forties in good health. The CDR3 runs from the conserved cysteine through the conserved F or W.

J,V,length,CDR3
TRBJ1-4,TRBV29-1,12,CSVTGKYEKLFF
TRBJ2-2,TRBV18,16,CASSPPARGDTGELFF
TRBJ1-5,TRBV28,16,CASSPPTPRGDQPQHF
.,TRBV21-1,19,CASSKRRDGGDIILGEQYF
TRBJ1-2,TRBV5-1,15,CASSAPHGDGYGYTF
TRBJ2-3,TRBV6-2/TRBV6-3,14,CASSKQGRTDTQYF
TRBJ1-1,TRBV3-1,21,CASSPHDLGGPALRGGAEAFF
TRBJ2-3,TRBV28,13,CASRPQGTDTQYF
TRBJ2-7,TRBV2,14,CASSDKGPSYEQYF
TRBJ2-3,TRBV14,16,CASSQDMYRGTDTQYF
TRBJ2-3,TRBV7-2,13,CASSHPPRDTQYF
.,TRBV6-1,15,CASGETGQGFAEQYF
TRBJ2-1,TRBV7-2,15,CASSPGTSGANEQFF
TRBJ2-7,TRBV7-2,13,CASSFTRVHEQYF
TRBJ2-3,TRBV20-1,15,CSARLAGPSTDTQYF
.,TRBV20-1,14,CSAATSGTADIQYF
TRBJ2-7,TRBV6-2/TRBV6-3,13,CASSSKPPYEQYF
TRBJ2-7,TRBV4-1,15,CASSQGPSGGYEQYF
TRBJ1-2,TRBV4-3,15,CASSQDGTGNYGYTF
TRBJ2-1,TRBV14,15,CASSGSSGAYYEQFF
TRBJ2-1,TRBV12-3/TRBV12-4,15,CASTHQRSSYNEQFF
TRBJ2-2,TRBV20-1,14,CSASPSGGAGELFF
TRBJ2-5,TRBV6-2/TRBV6-3,14,CASSYPRGAETQYF
TRBJ2-1,TRBV9,14,CASSSMTADNEQFF
TRBJ2-7,TRBV20-1,15,CSARGPGQVSYEQYF
TRBJ2-3,TRBV28,16,CASSPIPGRSTDTQYF
TRBJ1-1,TRBV10-3,15,CAISNLGTLNTEAFF
TRBJ2-5,TRBV20-1,12,CSAPTSGAKQYF
TRBJ1-2,TRBV5-8,14,CASSLGGRPSGYTF
TRBJ2-7,TRBV28,19,CASSAIDLIPSLQSYEQYF
TRBJ2-7,TRBV18,16,CASSPQGQGIAYEQYF
TRBJ1-2,TRBV29-1,15,CSVEDRGPKNYGYTF
TRBJ2-1,TRBV13,15,CASSLGGQYNNEQFF
TRBJ1-5,TRBV20-1,14,CSAPRLGSNQPQHF
TRBJ2-7,TRBV4-2,16,CASSHPTTSAHYEQYF
.,TRBV29-1,12,CSVAGTNHEQYF
TRBJ2-3,TRBV14,13,CASSQGELRTQYF
TRBJ2-3,TRBV15,16,CATSRDLGTRADTQYF
TRBJ1-2,TRBV24-1,13,CATSDLSGGGYTF
TRBJ1-4,TRBV7-3,17,CASSMGRRMTTNEKLFF
TRBJ2-3,TRBV9,16,CASSAGTAPSTDTQYF
TRBJ2-1,TRBV11-2,16,CASSLVQGTFYNEQFF
TRBJ2-4,TRBV4-1,17,CASSQRQGLIAKNIQYF
TRBJ2-3,TRBV9,16,CASSVEAPGPTDTQYF
TRBJ2-7,TRBV3-1,16,CASSQDLSGRFSEQYF
TRBJ2-5,TRBV9,13,CASSARDQETQYF
TRBJ1-5,TRBV4-1,16,CASSHQSGTDFQPQHF
TRBJ1-2,TRBV27,13,CASRGGQGVGYTF
TRBJ2-1,TRBV19,17,CASSIARTSGSSNEQFF
TRBJ1-6,TRBV5-1,16,CASSQKSGASGPPLHF